Shown below are 5 T cell receptor beta chains from a single sample sequenced in a study of cytomegalovirus exposure and HLA in healthy donors. The PCR was carried out with 60 Vbeta primers and 13 Jbeta primers. Method: immunoSEQ multiplex PCR; TCRdb's copy keeps in-frame clones and lacks some. This sample has about 160,000 clones, with 80% to 85% found just once. Input material: PBMCs. These receptors were taken from a man aged 25-40 years in good health and CMV-seronegative.

The gene calls are TRBV7-9 and TRBJ2-3; D is possibly TRBD1 (6 bases). This CDR3 has 15 amino acids. The V gene lost 5 bases and the J gene lost 4 bases, with 16 bases spanning the gap. In germline, CDR1 is SEHNR, CDR2 FQNEAQ (reference sequence). The CDR3 sequence is CASSPKGGSSDTQYF. In DNA, the CDR3 is TGTGCCAGCAGCCCAAAAGGGGGTTCATCAGATACGCAGTATTTT.

The rearrangement uses TRBV11-3 and TRBJ2-2; TRBD1 aligns across 10 bases. Looked up from germline, CDR1 is SGHNT and CDR2 is YENEEA. V trimming: 5 bases; J trimming: 3 bases; junction bases outside the gene matches: 6. The CDR3 extends over 16 amino acids. In nucleotides, the CDR3 is TGTGCCAGCAGCATGCCGGGACAGGGGTACACCGGGGAGCTGTTTTTT. Translated, it gives CASSMPGQGYTGELFF. The full variable domain, in which reference TRBV11-3 and TRBJ2-2 provide the parts outside the CDR3, is EAGVVQSPRYKIIEKKQPVAFWCNPISGHNTLYWYLQNLGQGPELLIRYENEEAVDDSQLPKDRFSAERLKGVDSTLKIQPAELGDSAVYLCASSMPGQGYTGELFFGEGSRLTVL.

The chain links TRBV19 to TRBJ1-1; 7 bases align to TRBD1. The CDR3 spans 13 residues. The trim removed 8 bases at V and 2 bases at J, leaving 5 bases unmatched. Germline values: CDR1 LNHDA, CDR2 SQIVND (reference sequence). CDR3 in amino acids: CASRQGVNTEAFF. The CDR3 bases are TGTGCCAGTCGACAGGGAGTAAACACTGAAGCTTTCTTT.

This chain connects TRBV9 to TRBJ2-3; D ambiguous. V was pared by 4 bases and J by 0 bases, with 12 bases between. The CDR3 totals 15 residues. CDR1 is SGDLS, CDR2 YYNGEE, per germline. CDR3 DNA: TGTGCCAGCAGCCCTGAGGCAACTAGCACAGATACGCAGTATTTT. Amino acids: CASSPEATSTDTQYF. Based on the CDR3 plus reference TRBV9 and TRBJ2-3, the full variable domain is DSGVTQTPKHLITATGQRVTLRCSPRSGDLSVYWYQQSLDQGLQFLIQYYNGEERAKGNILERFSAQQFPDLHSELNLSSLELGDSALYFCASSPEATSTDTQYFGPGTRLTVL.

The CDR3 DNA reads as TGTGCCAGCAGGGGGGGACTCATCACAGATACGCAGTATTTT. As protein: CASRGGLITDTQYF. This rearrangement joins TRBV6-5 to TRBJ2-3; D may be TRBD2 (6 bases). The CDR3 is 14 residues long. V lost 6 bases and J 2 bases, leaving 12 bases between the germline ends. Looked up from germline, CDR1 is MNHEY and CDR2 is SVGAGI.